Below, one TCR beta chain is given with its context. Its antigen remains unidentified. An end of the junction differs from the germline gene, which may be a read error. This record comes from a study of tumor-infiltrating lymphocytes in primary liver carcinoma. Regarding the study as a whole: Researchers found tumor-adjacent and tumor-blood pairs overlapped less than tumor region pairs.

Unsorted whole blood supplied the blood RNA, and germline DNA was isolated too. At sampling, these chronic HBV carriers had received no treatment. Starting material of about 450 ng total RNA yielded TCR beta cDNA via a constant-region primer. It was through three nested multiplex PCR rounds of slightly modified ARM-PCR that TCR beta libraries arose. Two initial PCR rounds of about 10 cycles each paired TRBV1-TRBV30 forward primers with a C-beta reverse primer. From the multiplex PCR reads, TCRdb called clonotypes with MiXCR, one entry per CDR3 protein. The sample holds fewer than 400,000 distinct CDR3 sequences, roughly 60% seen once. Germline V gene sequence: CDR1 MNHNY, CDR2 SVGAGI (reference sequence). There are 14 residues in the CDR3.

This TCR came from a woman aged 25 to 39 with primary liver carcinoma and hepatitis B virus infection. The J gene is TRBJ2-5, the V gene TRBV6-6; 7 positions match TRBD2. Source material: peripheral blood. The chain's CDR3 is CASSFRWLAETQYF. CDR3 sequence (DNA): TGTGCCAGCAGTTTCAGGTGGCTAGCGGAGACCCAGTATTTC.